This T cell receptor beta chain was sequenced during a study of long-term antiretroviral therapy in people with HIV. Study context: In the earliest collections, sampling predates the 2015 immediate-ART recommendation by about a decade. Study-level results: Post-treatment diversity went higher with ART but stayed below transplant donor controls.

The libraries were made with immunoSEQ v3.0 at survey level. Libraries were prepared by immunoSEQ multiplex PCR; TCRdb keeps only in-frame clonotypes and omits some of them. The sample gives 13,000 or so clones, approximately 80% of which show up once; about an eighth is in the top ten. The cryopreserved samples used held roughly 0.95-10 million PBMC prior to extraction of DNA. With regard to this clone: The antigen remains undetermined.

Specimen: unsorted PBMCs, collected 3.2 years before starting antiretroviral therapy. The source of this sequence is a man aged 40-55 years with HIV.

The CDR3 protein is CASSLWINTEAFF. In DNA form, the CDR3 reads TGTGCCAGCAGTCTCTGGATTAACACTGAAGCTTTCTTT. The chain joins TRBV7-3 to TRBJ1-1; D call uncertain. The V end was cut by 6 bases, the J end by 2 bases, with 10 bases between. Germline V lookup: CDR1 SGHTA, CDR2 FQGTGA. The CDR3 runs 13 residues.